These 21 T cell receptor beta chains were all obtained from the same sample, sequenced in a study of CD8+ T cells in alopecia areata. Sequencing used cDNA as its template, made by extracting RNA and reverse transcribing it. Sequenced by immunoSEQ multiplex PCR; TCRdb stores in-frame clones only, minus some. The profile shows 210,000 or so clones, over 60% of them singletons. Documented treatment: oral pan-JAK inhibitor, 5-10 mg twice daily. The material was CD4+ T cells sorted from blood, obtained at week 44, from a patient treated with tofacitinib. The receptor set was obtained from a human donor with alopecia areata.

This clone was seen more than once but under ten times. The V and J genes are TRBV2 and TRBJ1-5; a possible D gene is TRBD1 (6 bases). Germline V CDR1 and CDR2: SNHLY, FYNNEI. This CDR3 contains 13 residues. Trimming cost V 7 bases and J 5 bases, with 12 bases left between them. CDR3 region: CASKGVSDQPQHF. The CDR3, as DNA: TGTGCCAGCAAGGGGGTTAGTGATCAGCCCCAGCATTTT.

This clone was counted a few times. The chain has TRBV19 and TRBJ1-1; D is uncertain. V was trimmed by 7 bases and J by 1 base, leaving 7 bases between them. The germline gives CDR1 LNHDA, CDR2 SQIVND (reference sequence). The CDR3 is 12 amino acids. Written as DNA, the CDR3 is TGTGCCAGTACGACCGGGAACACTGAAGCTTTCTTT. Protein sequence: CASTTGNTEAFF. Full variable domain (rest looked up from reference TRBV19 and TRBJ1-1): DGGITQSPKYLFRKEGQNVTLSCEQNLNHDAMYWYRQDPGQGLRLIYYSQIVNDFQKGDIAEGYSVSREKKESFPLTVTSAQKNPTAFYLCASTTGNTEAFFGQGTRLTVV.

This clone occurred once. The chain uses TRBV11-2 and TRBJ1-6; D is possibly TRBD1 (5 bases). CDR3 length equals 17 residues. Germline V gene lookup returns CDR1 SGHAT and CDR2 FQNNGV. Trimming stripped 3 bases from V and 7 bases from J, with 19 bases between. The CDR3 DNA reads TGTGCCAGCAGCTTTCGTGAGGGGATCAATATAAATTCACCCCTCCACTTT. It encodes CASSFREGININSPLHF.

The chain uses TRBV27 and TRBJ1-5, with TRBD1 as a possible D gene (5 bases). Germline V gene lookup returns CDR1 MNHEY and CDR2 SMNVEV (reference sequence). This CDR3 spans 17 amino acids. The V gene lost 5 bases and the J gene lost 2 bases, with 19 bases spanning the gap. The CDR3 is CASSGHAGTSGNQPQHF. The CDR3 nucleotides read TGTGCCAGCAGTGGGCACGCGGGGACTTCGGGCAATCAGCCCCAGCATTTT.

V gene TRBV2 combines with J gene TRBJ1-1; no clear D. Germline assignment: CDR1 SNHLY and CDR2 FYNNEI. Trimming cost V 9 bases and J 6 bases, with 17 bases left between them. The CDR3 is made up of 13 amino acids. The CDR3 region is CASSFDGPPEAFF. The CDR3 DNA sequence: TGTGCCAGTTCTTTTGACGGACCCCCTGAAGCTTTCTTT.

This sequence joins TRBV6-5 and TRBJ2-4; 7 bases map to TRBD2. J lost 8 bases, V lost 0 bases, and 7 bases had no gene match. CDR3 size: 15 residues. Germline assignment: CDR1 MNHEY and CDR2 SVGAGI. CDR3 in amino acids: CASSYSRLALDIQYF. CDR3 bases: TGTGCCAGCAGTTACTCGAGACTAGCTCTAGACATTCAGTACTTC.

This clone was picked up a small number of times. This rearrangement joins TRBV14 to TRBJ1-1, with D possibly TRBD1 on 5 matching bases. Germline CDR1 reads SGHDN; CDR2 reads FVKESK. This CDR3 comprises 13 residues. V lost 1 base to trimming and J lost 5 bases, with 8 bases between them. In DNA form, the CDR3 reads TGTGCCAGCAGCCAAGCAGGGAAGACTGAAGCTTTCTTT. This codes for CASSQAGKTEAFF.

The chain uses TRBV30 and TRBJ1-5; D is possibly TRBD1 (6 bases). V was pared by 2 bases and J by 4 bases, with 18 bases between. CDR1 and CDR2 (germline): GTSNPN, SVGIG (reference sequence). The CDR3 has 16 amino acids. CDR3 bases: TGTGCCTGGAGTAGGGGGACGAACTTAGGTAATCAGCCCCAGCATTTT. Translated, it gives CAWSRGTNLGNQPQHF.

The rearrangement joins TRBV19 to TRBJ1-2; TRBD1 matches 8 bases. Germline V gene lookup returns CDR1 LNHDA and CDR2 SQIVND (reference sequence). Germline trimming cut 4 bases from V and 6 bases from J; bases unmatched to any gene: 4. The CDR3 covers 13 residues. CDR3: CASSNQGANGYTF. CDR3 nucleotide sequence: TGTGCCAGTAGTAATCAGGGGGCTAATGGCTACACCTTC. Filled out from reference TRBV19 and TRBJ1-2, the complete variable domain reads DGGITQSPKYLFRKEGQNVTLSCEQNLNHDAMYWYRQDPGQGLRLIYYSQIVNDFQKGDIAEGYSVSREKKESFPLTVTSAQKNPTAFYLCASSNQGANGYTFGSGTRLTVV.

The gene calls are TRBV9 and TRBJ1-6; 8 nucleotides line up with TRBD1. The germline CDR1 and CDR2 sequences are SGDLS and YYNGEE. CDR3 length: 14 amino acids. Trimming removed 0 bases from V and 10 bases from J; junction bases left unmatched: 3. The CDR3 DNA reads TGTGCCAGCAGCGTAGAACAGGGGGAATCACCCCTCCACTTT. The encoded protein is CASSVEQGESPLHF.

V gene TRBV27 combines with J gene TRBJ2-3, with D perhaps matching TRBD2 (5 bases). There are 15 residues in the CDR3. Trimming removed 3 bases from V and 1 base from J, with 11 bases in between. Germline V gives CDR1 MNHEY, CDR2 SMNVEV (reference sequence). The CDR3 DNA reads as TGTGCCAGCAGTTTCTCTCCAGCGGGCACAGATACGCAGTATTTT. Its translation: CASSFSPAGTDTQYF.

This clone has just one count. The chain is built from TRBV4-3 and TRBJ1-2; possibly TRBD1 for D (5 bases). V lost 0 bases, J lost 4 bases, and 9 bases lay in between. The CDR3 has 14 amino acids. Germline V gene data show CDR1 as LGHNA and CDR2 as YSLEER. The CDR3 here is CASSQDAGPYGYTF. CDR3 nucleotides: TGCGCCAGCAGCCAAGATGCAGGGCCCTATGGCTACACCTTC.

The gene calls are TRBV19 and TRBJ1-2; D gene ambiguous. The germline V and J ends were trimmed by 7 bases and 5 bases, with 11 bases remaining between them. There are 12 residues in the CDR3. The germline gives CDR1 LNHDA, CDR2 SQIVND (reference sequence). This CDR3 is CASTRTGYGYTF. For the CDR3, the DNA is TGTGCCAGTACGAGGACGGGTTATGGCTACACCTTC.

This clone turned up a few times. The rearrangement links TRBV5-6 to TRBJ2-1; 7 nucleotides agree with TRBD1. CDR1 and CDR2 from the germline V gene are SGHDT and YYEEEE. The CDR3 runs 11 residues. V was clipped by 0 bases and J by 14 bases; unmatched bases: 2. CDR3 protein: CASSLGQGKFF. CDR3 nucleotides: TGTGCCAGCAGCTTGGGACAGGGAAAGTTCTTC.

This clone was counted between two and nine times. The identical CDR3 is also encoded by other nucleotide sequences in the sample. The CDR3 bases are TGTGCCAGCAGCTTGGATAGCTCCTATAATTCACCCCTCCACTTT. This codes for CASSLDSSYNSPLHF. This rearrangement joins TRBV11-2 to TRBJ1-6; no clear D gene. The CDR3 has 15 amino acids. The germline V and J ends were trimmed by 3 bases and 0 bases, with 6 bases remaining between them. Germline CDR1 and CDR2: SGHAT and FQNNGV.

The rearrangement uses TRBV29-1 and TRBJ2-7, with 7 bases identical to TRBD1. V lost 7 bases, J lost 3 bases, and 9 bases stayed unmatched. The V gene's germline CDR1 is SQVTM and CDR2 ANQGSEA. The CDR3 runs 13 residues. CDR3 in amino acids: CSAQGQCIYEQYF. CDR3 bases: TGCAGCGCCCAGGGACAGTGTATCTACGAGCAGTACTTC.

This chain links TRBV11-1 with TRBJ1-1; no reliable D call. This CDR3 spans 11 amino acids. CDR1 and CDR2 from the germline V gene are SGHAT and FQDESV (reference sequence). V gave up 1 base and J gave up 7 bases, with 4 bases separating them. The CDR3 bases are TGTGCCAGCAGCTTAGGTGGTGAAGCTTTCTTT. Protein product: CASSLGGEAFF.

CDR3 sequence (DNA): TGTGCCAGAATGGACAGGGTCTCCTACGAGCAGTACTTC. Protein product: CARMDRVSYEQYF. The chain recombines TRBV30 with TRBJ2-7; 8 bases fit TRBD1. CDR3 size: 13 residues. CDR1 is GTSNPN, CDR2 SVGIG, per germline (reference sequence). V dropped 8 bases and J dropped 0; count of bases not matched to a gene: 6.

This chain joins TRBV29-1 and TRBJ1-2, with unresolved D. This CDR3 region has 14 residues. Trimming shortened V by 3 bases and J by 0 bases, and 11 bases separated the two germline ends. Germline lookup yields CDR1 SQVTM and CDR2 ANQGSEA. The CDR3 sequence is CSVEMGEPNYGYTF. The CDR3 bases are TGCAGCGTTGAGATGGGCGAACCTAACTATGGCTACACCTTC.

The CDR3 DNA reads as TGCAGCGGCAGCCCGGAGGGGGCGAACACTGAAGCTTTCTTT. Translated: CSGSPEGANTEAFF. V and J are TRBV29-1 and TRBJ1-1, with TRBD1 identical over 7 bases. The CDR3 sequence is 14 residues long. Germline V gene data show CDR1 as SQVTM and CDR2 as ANQGSEA. V was clipped by 7 bases and J by 1 base; unmatched bases: 9.

V usage is TRBV7-2 and J usage is TRBJ2-5; 7 bases are shared with TRBD1. Germline V CDR1 and CDR2: SGHTA, FQGNSA. Trimming at V came to 4 bases and at J to 5 bases, leaving 7 bases not matched to a gene. The CDR3 consists of 14 residues. CDR3 loop: CASSSYRGRETQYF. CDR3 nucleotide sequence: TGTGCCAGCAGCTCGTACAGGGGTCGGGAGACCCAGTACTTC. Full variable domain (outside the CDR3, taken from reference TRBV7-2 and TRBJ2-5): GAGVSQSPSNKVTEKGKDVELRCDPISGHTALYWYRQSLGQGLEFLIYFQGNSAPDKSGLPSDRFSAERTGGSVSTLTIQRTQQEDSAVYLCASSSYRGRETQYFGPGTRLLVL.